This T cell receptor (beta chain) originates from a study of regulatory T cells in long-lasting Graves disease (dated by TCRdb to the early 2020s). With regard to the full study: Patients with newly diagnosed Graves' disease had been on antithyroid drugs for under 3 months. Persistent Graves' disease patients were compared with newly diagnosed Graves' disease patients by peripheral blood TCR sequencing and RNA sequencing. The study was registered as a clinical trial and conducted in China. A total of about 35 samples underwent TCR sequencing: 13 from persistent and approximately 20 from newly diagnosed Graves' disease patients.

The time point label on this specimen signifies: newly diagnosed GD, antithyroid drugs for less than 3 months. For both TCR sequencing and RNA sequencing, RNA was extracted from PBMCs using TRIzol. The diagnosis of Graves' disease was made according to American Thyroid Association guidelines. Patients for the study were recruited at an endocrinology department in Xi'an, China. From each patient, about 8.9 milliliters of peripheral blood was collected into an EDTA anticoagulant tube. PBMCs were isolated by Ficoll Paque Plus density gradient separation without further T cell sorting. An Agilent 2100 Bioanalyzer and agarose gel were used to check RNA quality, while a NanoDrop 2000 measured RNA concentration. The paper as a whole reports these results and caveats: Compared with newly diagnosed patients, patients with persistent Graves' disease had lower TCR Shannon entropy and fewer highly expanded clones, which suggests clonal expansion. Sequencing and analysis were limited to the TCR beta chain. As a limitation, the authors acknowledged that the small sample size may reduce accuracy. Peripheral blood alone was examined, since thyroid tissue, which constituted the primary lesion, could not be accessed. Patients with persistent disease shared more public clonotypes (roughly 2,900) than newly diagnosed patients did (about 970).

There are a few counts of this clonotype. The clone's antigen remains unknown. No base qualities exist here, and no much larger clone lies one base off it. The protocol used for the library was multiplex PCR. For sequencing, an Illumina HiSeq 4000 was employed. To build TCR beta libraries, CDR3 regions were amplified by Arm-PCR using iRepertoire HTBI primers. Gel purification was performed on PCR products prior to sequencing. On the study's bioinformatics: Across samples, 60 to 75 TRBV and 13 to 15 TRBJ segments were identified and used for gene usage analysis of CDR3 amino acid clonotypes. Filtered high-quality paired reads were merged into contigs using COPE and FqMerger. BLAST was used to align contigs to the IMGT TRBV, TRBD and TRBJ reference genes, and CDR3 was defined following IMGT. Any clonotype with a frequency above 0.1% was classified as a highly expanded clone. Shannon entropy served as the measure of repertoire diversity, while the Gini coefficient captured V-J evenness. A clonotype found in more than one individual was treated as public. TCRdb reanalyzed the raw reads on its own, using fastp at Q25 for trimming and MiXCR for clone calling, and kept in-frame beta chains. Every CDR3 protein is listed once, alongside the most common genes and DNA of its rows. For this entry, the V and J calls and clone size follow TCRdb and not the study's own pipeline. The sample table contains a few hundred thousand distinct CDR3 sequences; only one count was recorded for around 15% of them. Approximately 22% of the sample is held by the ten biggest clonotypes.

These records were also assigned to another study, of T cells in Graves' hyperthyroidism and ophthalmopathy. From the second report: Stable Graves' hyperthyroidism was defined as the absence of progression to ophthalmopathy over 18 months of follow-up. Hyperthyroidism patients were aged 18 to 65 years and newly diagnosed, with disease duration of less than 2 months. Any patient with an uncontrolled infection, another autoimmune disease, pregnancy or lactation was excluded. Diagnoses were established on the basis of clinical symptoms, serum thyroxine and TRAb, thyroid ultrasound, and orbital computed tomography. For the first round of RT-PCR on the TCR CDR3, the HTBI primer set was used together with the Qiagen OneStep RT-PCR kit. Most expanded thyroid clonotypes (frequency above 0.001) were also detected in blood, suggesting blood repertoires may reflect thyroid immune responses. A 13 V-J signature model separated ophthalmopathy from stable hyperthyroidism, with approximately 87% sensitivity and just under 84% specificity in cross-validation and 80%/75% in testing. In validation, the model predicted progression to ophthalmopathy with roughly 70% sensitivity and approximately 74% specificity, a median of 6.5 months before onset. TCR V-J signatures able to tell the groups apart were searched for in a discovery cohort of 90 to 100 patients, of whom over 40 had Graves' ophthalmopathy and 55 to 60 had stable Graves' hyperthyroidism. Prospective prediction of ophthalmopathy was tested in an independent validation cohort of about 19 hyperthyroidism patients and 17 patients who later progressed to ophthalmopathy. The 90 to 100 discovery patients were randomly divided into training and test sets at a 7:3 ratio. In roughly six Graves' hyperthyroidism patients, the study also compared T-cell repertoires from thyroid tissue with T-cell repertoires from blood. After blood sampling, hyperthyroidism patients were treated with methimazole at a starting dose of 30 mg daily, and ophthalmopathy patients were treated with high-dose intravenous methylprednisolone. A second multiplex PCR round built the libraries, followed by size selection and purification. Sequencing of the libraries was done on an Illumina HiSeq2000 using paired-end 100 bp reads. Raw data were processed with SOAPnuke, discarding reads with adapters, uncalled bases, mean Phred below 15, or no exact constant-primer or identifier match. COPE v1.2.5 was used to merge high-quality paired reads, and clonotypes were defined as unique nucleotide sequences. MiTCR v1.1 was used to align the clonotypes against IMGT TRBV, TRBD and TRBJ reference segments. The analysis was restricted to V-J combinations with a frequency above 0.0001, which together covered just over 98% of the repertoires. The TCS score was defined as the ratio of F50 (clonal expansion) to E x V (chaos), calculated using BLOSUM62-based TCRdist between CDR3 peptides within each V-J. Welch's t-statistics and random forest reduced roughly 530 V-J features to 10 to 15, which were used in a naive Bayes classifier (R e1071). Sample size was not statistically predetermined, and blinding of investigators to group allocation was not performed. The paper reports TCR Vbeta CDR3 sequencing of over 130 peripheral blood samples: approximately 41 ophthalmopathy, over 70 hyperthyroidism and some 17 progressor patients.

The source of this sequence is a woman between 18 and 29 years old with Graves disease. Donor details come from another sample of the same person, matched by shared clones. The sequences come from peripheral blood mononuclear cells (PBMCs), collected at new diagnosis, from a patient treated with antithyroid drugs.

In nucleotides, the sequence is TGTGCCAGCAGTGAAGCCCAGAAGGGGGACGAGCAGTACTTC. This yields the protein CASSEAQKGDEQYF. This sequence uses TRBV6-1 and TRBJ2-7; a tentative D call is TRBD1 (6 bases match). The germline V gene supplies CDR1 MNHNS and CDR2 SASEGT. Including the terminal cysteine and phenylalanine, the CDR3 comprises 14 residues. This entry keeps only the CDR3 DNA: 42 bases, framed from base 1. Deletion took 0 bases off V and 5 bases off J, with a span of 11 bases between the germline ends.